This T cell receptor (beta chain) originates from a study of technical replicates of blood from a handful of donors. Germline lookup yields CDR1 SNHLY and CDR2 FYNNEI. The CDR3 has 13 amino acids. V lost 6 bases, J lost 6 bases, and 5 bases stayed unmatched. Some clones are missing from TCRdb's copy, which holds only in-frame ones; the method was immunoSEQ multiplex PCR. The sample holds around 69,000 clones; around 85% are singletons and the top ten take 4% to 6%. The sample was PBMCs. The chain combines TRBV2 with TRBJ2-7; 10 bases agree with TRBD1. The sequence was obtained from a human donor in good health. Some clones in this sample may be carry-over from other donors' samples. The CDR3 region has the DNA TGTGCCAGCAGAAGTAGGACAGGGGGCGAGCAGTACTTC. This translates into CASRSRTGGEQYF.